This T cell receptor (beta chain) was documented in a study of shared clonotypes between healthy human individuals (dated by TCRdb to 2018 to 2020). About the investigation overall: The cohort comprised a couple of women and a few men aged 18 to 49 years. For each donor, three plates each were used for CD4 naive and CD4 memory, two plates were used for CD8 naive, and one plate was used for CD8 memory. Blood TCR repertoires of 5 or 6 healthy adults were deeply sequenced to estimate repertoire size and the extent of clonotype sharing between individuals. To increase sequencing depth and limit assay-specific biases, TCR repertoire library preparation and sequencing were carried out by different laboratories using diverse techniques. Per donor, leukapheresis produced somewhere between about 0.94 and 9 billion PBMCs.

Donors were healthy HIV-negative adults with no recently reported acute infections or vaccinations. Only Caucasian adults living in Nashville, Tennessee, USA were represented among the donors. CD4+ T cells were enriched by magnetic negative selection; naive cells were then positively selected on CD45RA, and the negative fraction formed the memory subset. Blood was obtained by leukapheresis, after which PBMCs were separated by Ficoll-Histopaque density gradient centrifugation and cryopreserved in liquid nitrogen vapor phase. Analytical flow cytometry was used to check the purity and quantity of each magnetically sorted T cell population. From each sorted fraction, genomic DNA was isolated and quantified by UV absorbance on a Nanodrop 2000c. TCR CDR3 regions were amplified from genomic DNA by multiplex PCR using the deep immunoSEQ assay. Extracted genomic DNA from each cell subset was distributed evenly across all wells of several immunoSEQ 96-well plates, and each plate was treated as a replicate. For sorted subsets, approximately 210 ng of genomic DNA, equivalent to around 30,000 T cell genomes, went into each replicate PCR. Purified libraries were quantified with a Qubit 3.0 fluorometer, sized on a Bioanalyzer 2100, and re-quantified with the KAPA Library Quantification kit. Every immunoSEQ 96-well plate was sequenced on a separate single-read 150-cycle Illumina NextSeq 550 flow cell. For the original study's pipeline: Because the immunoSEQ output held only junctional sequences and lacked quality scores, the filtering could not match the filtering applied to full-length reads. To assign V/J genes and CDR3, sequences were annotated against IMGT germline references using PyIR, a Python wrapper for IgBLAST v1.9. Reads with weak V/J assignments (E-value above 1e-6), missing CDR3, stop codons, out-of-frame junctions, or ambiguous translated residues were removed. A V3J clonotype was defined by an identical inferred V gene, J gene, and CDR3 amino acid sequence. To compute the percentage overlap between repertoires, the number of shared unique clonotypes was divided by the size of the smaller repertoire. RTK rarefaction, the Chao1 estimator, and Recon v2.1 estimates of unobserved clonotypes were used to assess repertoire richness. Generation probabilities for all TCRbeta clonotypes obtained by the gDNA method from a handful of donors were computed using OLGA. This is the immuneACCESS table as TCRdb keeps it, with only in-frame sequences that have V and J called. A part of the clones is gone; compared with another copy, unresolved V genes explain less than half, and the rest is unexplained. Clone size and V and J calls were adopted from that table, with D and trimming inferred from the DNA. A total of 2,500,000 or so clones appear in this sample, just over 90% of them only once. The ten largest clones take up roughly 0.14% of the sample.

What the authors observed across the whole study: Because the study included a small number of donors, the genetic and exposure-history diversity represented was limited. Higher generation probabilities were observed for clonotypes shared by all four sorted-subset donors than for non-shared clonotypes. Approximately 5% of naive CD4, 3.5% of naive CD8, approximately 2.2% of memory CD4, and 0.4% of memory CD8 clonotypes were shared across several donors. Sampling was restricted to blood, and TCR repertoires in tissues likely differ from the TCR repertoires found in blood. Incomplete sequencing was indicated by rarefaction of sorted-subset datasets, despite the large sequencing depth. Based on pairwise subsampling, the degree of clonotype sharing among donors was expected to be affected by sequencing depth. Naive subsets generally had larger estimated clonotype richness than memory subsets did.

Only one count was recorded for this clone. Its antigen specificity is not known. It has no much larger one-base neighbor in the sample; base qualities were not kept. Looking up the germline V gene (reference sequence) yields CDR1 LNHDA and CDR2 SQIVND. There are 17 amino acids in the CDR3, from cysteine to phenylalanine inclusive. Solely the CDR3 DNA is kept, with 51 bases framed from the first base. Trimming removed 5 bases from V and 11 bases from J; the gene matches leave 21 bases unexplained. This sequence originates from a man in his late teens or twenties in good health. This sequence uses TRBV19 and TRBJ1-1; 9 junctional bases match TRBD1. Sequencing was performed on naive CD4+ T cells sorted from blood. Per the publication, the cell subset or site label means: CD45RA+ positively selected. CDR3 reads: CASSLTYSFPGQGTAFF. The nucleotide sequence is TGTGCCAGTAGTCTTACTTACTCCTTTCCGGGACAGGGAACGGCTTTCTTT.